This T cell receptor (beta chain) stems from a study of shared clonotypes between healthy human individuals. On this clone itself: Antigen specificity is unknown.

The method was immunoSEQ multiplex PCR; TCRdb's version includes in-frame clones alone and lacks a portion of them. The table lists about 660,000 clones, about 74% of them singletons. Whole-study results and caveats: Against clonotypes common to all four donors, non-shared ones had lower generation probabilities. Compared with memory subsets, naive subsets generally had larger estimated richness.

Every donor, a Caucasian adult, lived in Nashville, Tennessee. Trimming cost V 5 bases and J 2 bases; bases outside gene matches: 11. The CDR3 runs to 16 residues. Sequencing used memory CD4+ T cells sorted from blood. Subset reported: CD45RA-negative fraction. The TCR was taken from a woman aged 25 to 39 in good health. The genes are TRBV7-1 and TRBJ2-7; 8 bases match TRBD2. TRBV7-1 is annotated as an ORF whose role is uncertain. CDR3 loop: CASSQSAVAGPYEQYF. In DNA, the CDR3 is TGTGCCAGCAGCCAGTCCGCGGTAGCGGGACCCTACGAGCAGTACTTC.